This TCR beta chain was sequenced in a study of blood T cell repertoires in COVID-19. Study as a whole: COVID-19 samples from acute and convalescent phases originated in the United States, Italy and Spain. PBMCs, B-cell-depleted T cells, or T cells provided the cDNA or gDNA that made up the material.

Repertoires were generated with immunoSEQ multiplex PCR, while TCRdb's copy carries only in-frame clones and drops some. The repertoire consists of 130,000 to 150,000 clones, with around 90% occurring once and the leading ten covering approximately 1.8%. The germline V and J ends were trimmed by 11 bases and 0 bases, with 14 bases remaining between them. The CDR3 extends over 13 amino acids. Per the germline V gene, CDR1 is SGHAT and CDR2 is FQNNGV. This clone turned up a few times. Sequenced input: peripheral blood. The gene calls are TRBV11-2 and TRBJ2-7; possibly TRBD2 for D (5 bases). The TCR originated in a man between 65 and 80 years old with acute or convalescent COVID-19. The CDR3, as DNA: TGTGCCGTCGCCGGGGTACGCTCCTACGAGCAGTACTTC. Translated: CAVAGVRSYEQYF.